Listed below are T cell receptor beta chains from one sample, sequenced in a study of regulatory T cells in long-lasting Graves disease. TCRdb itself ran the multiplex PCR reads through MiXCR, one entry per CDR3 protein. Of approximately 390,000 distinct CDR3 sequences in the sample, roughly 16% were seen once. These same data were also listed under a study on T cells in Graves' hyperthyroidism and ophthalmopathy.

The specimen comprised peripheral blood mononuclear cells (PBMCs), sampled at new diagnosis, from a patient treated with antithyroid drugs. These receptors all stem from a woman between 18 and 30 years old with Graves disease. The CDR3 runs from the conserved cysteine through the conserved F or W. D genes are given only for firm matches. The listing skips clone size in some rows; elsewhere it reads once, few, many or a size class.

clone_size: many; d_call: TRBD2; v_call: TRBV5-6; cdr3_length: 15; j_call: TRBJ2-1; cdr3_aa: CASRSSGSMYNEQFF; cdr3_nt: TGTGCCAGCAGATCTAGCGGGAGTATGTACAATGAGCAGTTCTTC
clone_size: NA; d_call: NA; v_call: TRBV5-1; cdr3_length: 15; j_call: TRBJ2-1; cdr3_aa: CASSPVRGQSNEQFF; cdr3_nt: TGCGCCAGCAGCCCGGTGCGGGGACAATCTAATGAGCAGTTCTTC
clone_size: many; d_call: TRBD2; v_call: TRBV5-1; cdr3_length: 16; j_call: TRBJ2-3; cdr3_aa: CASSWGLASSTDTQYF; cdr3_nt: TGCGCCAGCAGCTGGGGACTAGCGTCCAGCACAGATACGCAGTATTTT
clone_size: many; d_call: TRBD1; v_call: TRBV20-1; cdr3_length: 13; j_call: TRBJ2-7; cdr3_aa: CSAEDRGPYEQYF; cdr3_nt: TGCAGTGCCGAGGACAGGGGGCCGTACGAGCAGTACTTC
clone_size: NA; d_call: TRBD2; v_call: TRBV5-4; cdr3_length: 14; j_call: TRBJ2-7; cdr3_aa: CASSSLAGGNEQYF; cdr3_nt: TGTGCCAGCAGCTCACTAGCGGGAGGGAACGAGCAGTACTTC
clone_size: many; d_call: NA; v_call: TRBV28; cdr3_length: 13; j_call: TRBJ2-1; cdr3_aa: CASGGHSYNEQFF; cdr3_nt: TGTGCCAGCGGGGGACATAGCTACAATGAGCAGTTCTTC
clone_size: NA; d_call: TRBD2; v_call: TRBV6-2/TRBV6-3; cdr3_length: 17; j_call: TRBJ2-3; cdr3_aa: CASSSWGLAGVPDTQYF; cdr3_nt: TGTGCCAGCAGTTCTTGGGGACTAGCGGGAGTACCAGATACGCAGTATTTT
clone_size: many; d_call: TRBD2; v_call: TRBV7-8; cdr3_length: 14; j_call: TRBJ2-4; cdr3_aa: CASSRSGRENIQYF; cdr3_nt: TGTGCCAGCAGCCGTAGCGGGAGGGAGAACATTCAGTACTTC
clone_size: many; d_call: TRBD2; v_call: TRBV5-1; cdr3_length: 16; j_call: TRBJ2-1; cdr3_aa: CASSYLLAGDGNEQFF; cdr3_nt: TGCGCCAGCAGCTACCTGCTAGCGGGAGATGGAAATGAGCAGTTCTTC
clone_size: NA; d_call: NA; v_call: TRBV12-3/TRBV12-4; cdr3_length: 14; j_call: TRBJ2-6; cdr3_aa: CASTPGAGANVLTF; cdr3_nt: TGTGCCAGCACCCCAGGGGCTGGGGCCAACGTCCTGACTTTC
clone_size: NA; d_call: NA; v_call: TRBV27; cdr3_length: 14; j_call: TRBJ1-1; cdr3_aa: CASSAGALNTEAFF; cdr3_nt: TGTGCCAGCAGTGCGGGGGCACTGAACACTGAAGCTTTCTTT
clone_size: many; d_call: NA; v_call: TRBV12-3/TRBV12-4; cdr3_length: 13; j_call: TRBJ2-1; cdr3_aa: CASTERSSNEQFF; cdr3_nt: TGTGCCAGCACCGAGAGGTCTAGCAATGAGCAGTTCTTC
clone_size: many; d_call: TRBD2; v_call: TRBV12-3/TRBV12-4; cdr3_length: 16; j_call: TRBJ2-1; cdr3_aa: CASTSGGRATYNEQFF; cdr3_nt: TGTGCCAGCACCTCGGGCGGGAGGGCTACCTACAATGAGCAGTTCTTC
clone_size: many; d_call: NA; v_call: TRBV5-1; cdr3_length: 15; j_call: TRBJ1-1; cdr3_aa: CASSLEGISNTEAFF; cdr3_nt: TGTGCCAGCAGCCTAGAGGGGATTTCGAACACTGAAGCTTTCTTT
clone_size: many; d_call: NA; v_call: TRBV2; cdr3_length: 15; j_call: TRBJ1-5; cdr3_aa: CASTERGLSNQPQHF; cdr3_nt: TGTGCCAGCACCGAACGGGGACTGAGCAATCAGCCCCAGCATTTT
clone_size: many; d_call: NA; v_call: TRBV10-3; cdr3_length: 16; j_call: TRBJ1-1; cdr3_aa: CAISDSSRGKNTEAFF; cdr3_nt: TGTGCCATCAGTGACTCATCGAGGGGGAAAAACACTGAAGCTTTCTTT
clone_size: few; d_call: TRBD2; v_call: TRBV5-1; cdr3_length: 16; j_call: TRBJ2-2; cdr3_aa: CASSYGLAGRWGELFF; cdr3_nt: TGCGCCAGCAGCTACGGACTAGCGGGAAGGTGGGGGGAGCTGTTTTTT
clone_size: NA; d_call: TRBD1; v_call: TRBV11-3; cdr3_length: 15; j_call: TRBJ2-1; cdr3_aa: CASSLGDRGYNGQFF; cdr3_nt: TGTGCCAGCAGCTTAGGGGACAGGGGATACAATGGGCAGTTCTTC